The present T cell receptor (beta chain) was sequenced within a study of human T cells and chemical hapten exposure. TCRdb used MiXCR to reprocess the RACE reads, holding one entry per CDR3 protein. The data hold 95,000 to 150,000 distinct CDR3 sequences, with around 11% observed a single time. Notes on the study in general: Having alopecia, donors may respond immunologically unlike healthy people.

Comment on this clonotype: Its antigen is not identified.

V shed 0 bases and J 1 base; nucleotides not matched to a gene: 5. In germline, CDR1 is SGHTA, CDR2 FQGNSA. CDR3 length equals 17 residues. Time point: patch test 3, about 24 weeks after DPC sensitization. As to treatment: therapeutic diphenylcyclopropenone sensitization with weekly scalp DPC. This sequence joins TRBV7-2 and TRBJ2-4; 8 bases match TRBD2. The material sequenced was whole blood, taken in connection with sensitization to the hapten diphenylcyclopropenone (DPC). The receptor was derived from a woman aged 45-65 years with alopecia areata. Some clones in this sample may be carry-over from other donors' samples. The CDR3 loop is CASSLASGSGAKNIQYF. CDR3 bases: TGTGCCAGCAGCTTAGCCAGCGGGAGTGGGGCCAAAAACATTCAGTACTTC.